The 18 T cell receptor beta chains presented below share a single source sample, sequenced in a study of T cells in localized non-small cell lung cancer. The data were produced by immunoSEQ multiplex PCR, yet TCRdb's version contains in-frame clones alone and is incomplete. The data hold about 24,000 clones, with more than 85% observed a single time. This material consisted of peripheral blood, taken before any cancer treatment. These receptors were obtained from a male donor aged 60 or older with stage I squamous cell lung carcinoma.

The chain carries TRBV5-1 and TRBJ2-1; maybe TRBD1 (6 bases). V lost 4 bases, J lost 8 bases, and 13 bases lay in between. Looked up from germline, CDR1 is SGHRS and CDR2 is YFSETQ. This CDR3 region has 13 residues. In DNA, the CDR3 is TGCGCCAGCAGCCCTCGGACAGTAGATGAGCAGTTCTTC. Its translation is CASSPRTVDEQFF.

J is TRBJ2-1 and V is TRBV5-7; the D gene is possibly TRBD1 (6 bases). TRBV5-7 is assigned to the ORF class and has an uncertain function. The CDR3 extends over 18 amino acids. V gave up 2 bases and J gave up 3 bases, with 21 bases separating them. The CDR3: CASSFFEGDGDGYNEQFF. As DNA, the CDR3 is TGTGCCAGCAGCTTTTTTGAGGGGGACGGGGACGGCTACAATGAGCAGTTCTTC.

The chain has TRBV18 and TRBJ1-1; D not resolved. CDR3 size: 13 residues. Trimming removed 2 bases at V and 7 bases at J, with 11 bases between. Germline assignment: CDR1 KGHSH and CDR2 LQKENI. The CDR3: CASSPSQAYEAFF. DNA of the CDR3: TGTGCCAGCTCACCATCTCAGGCCTATGAAGCTTTCTTT.

The chain recombines TRBV19 with TRBJ2-7, with 8 bases fitting TRBD1. Losses at the gene ends were 6 bases for V and 3 bases for J; bases not matched to a gene: 13. Germline values: CDR1 LNHDA, CDR2 SQIVND (reference sequence). This CDR3 is 16 amino acids long. CDR3 region: CASSQLGQGSGYEQYF. In nucleotides, the CDR3 is TGTGCCAGTAGCCAACTCGGACAGGGATCGGGCTACGAGCAGTACTTC.

The chain joins TRBV18 to TRBJ2-1, with 7 positions matching TRBD2. Germline V gene sequence: CDR1 KGHSH, CDR2 LQKENI. The CDR3 spans 13 residues. V was clipped by 3 bases and J by 4 bases; unmatched bases: 0. Here the CDR3 reads CASSPGGYNEQFF. The DNA for the CDR3 is TGTGCCAGCTCACCGGGGGGGTACAATGAGCAGTTCTTC. Together with reference TRBV18 and TRBJ2-1, the CDR3 gives the full variable domain: NAGVMQNPRHLVRRRGQEARLRCSPMKGHSHVYWYRQLPEEGLKFMVYLQKENIIDESGMPKERFSAEFPKEGPSILRIQQVVRGDSAAYFCASSPGGYNEQFFGPGTRLTVL.

Regarding this clone: The sample carries other DNA sequences with the same CDR3. The genes are TRBV7-3 and TRBJ2-3; no clear D. The germline V gene has CDR1 SGHTA and CDR2 FQGTGA. V lost 0 bases to trimming and J lost 6 bases, with 4 bases between them. The CDR3 is 12 amino acids. DNA for the CDR3: TGTGCCAGCAGCTTAACGGGGGATACGCAGTATTTT. This gives the protein CASSLTGDTQYF.

This chain connects TRBV7-6 to TRBJ1-1; no reliable D call. This CDR3 contains 12 residues. The germline gives CDR1 SGHVS, CDR2 FNYEAQ. V was shortened by 4 bases and J by 10 bases, with 13 bases between the two germline ends. The CDR3 here is CASSSHPTRAFF. CDR3 in DNA: TGTGCCAGCAGCTCCCACCCGACCAGAGCTTTCTTT.

The rearrangement uses TRBV4-3 and TRBJ1-2; D gene unclear. Germline values: CDR1 LGHNA, CDR2 YSLEER. This CDR3 is 16 amino acids long. The ends were cut back, 0 bases at V and 7 bases at J, with 18 bases in the middle. CDR3 in DNA: TGCGCCAGCAGCCAAGATGGGAAGAAGACGGGCGCTGGCTACACCTTC. Its protein is CASSQDGKKTGAGYTF.

This rearrangement joins TRBV4-2 to TRBJ2-3, with D possibly being TRBD1 (7 bases). Trimming removed 1 base at V and 0 bases at J, with 17 bases between. The CDR3 is made up of 18 amino acids. Per the germline V gene, CDR1 is LGHNA and CDR2 is YNFKEQ. CDR3: CASSQGGGGQASTDTQYF. The CDR3 coding sequence is TGTGCCAGCAGCCAAGGAGGGGGAGGACAGGCAAGCACAGATACGCAGTATTTT.

This chain uses TRBV5-1 with TRBJ1-1, with a possible D match to TRBD1 (5 bases). From germline, CDR1 is SGHRS and CDR2 YFSETQ. The germline V and J ends were trimmed by 3 bases and 2 bases, with 11 bases remaining between them. The length of the CDR3 is 14 residues. The CDR3 protein is CASSSRQPNTEAFF. In DNA form, the CDR3 reads TGCGCCAGCAGCTCAAGACAGCCTAACACTGAAGCTTTCTTT. The full variable domain, in which reference TRBV5-1 and TRBJ1-1 provide the parts outside the CDR3, is KAGVTQTPRYLIKTRGQQVTLSCSPISGHRSVSWYQQTPGQGLQFLFEYFSETQRNKGNFPGRFSGRQFSNSRSEMNVSTLELGDSALYLCASSSRQPNTEAFFGQGTRLTVV.

V is TRBV19 and J is TRBJ1-1, with no clear D. CDR1 is LNHDA and CDR2 is SQIVND in the germline V gene (reference sequence). The CDR3 sequence is 14 residues long. With 4 bases removed from V and 0 bases from J, the gap between germline ends came to 9 bases. CDR3 region: CASSKVDLNTEAFF. The CDR3 DNA is TGTGCCAGTAGTAAGGTGGATTTGAACACTGAAGCTTTCTTT.

The rearrangement uses TRBV5-6 and TRBJ1-2; D not resolved. Germline values: CDR1 SGHDT, CDR2 YYEEEE. V was shortened by 0 bases and J by 0 bases, with 9 bases between the two germline ends. This CDR3 is built from 15 residues. This CDR3 reads CASSLGMGSNYGYTF. Written as DNA, the CDR3 is TGTGCCAGCAGCTTGGGGATGGGGTCTAACTATGGCTACACCTTC.

The chain joins TRBV4-1 to TRBJ1-1; D is unclear. This CDR3 spans 13 amino acids. V lost 4 bases and J lost 5, with 11 bases in between. Germline-derived CDR1 and CDR2 are MGHRA and YSYEKL. The CDR3 DNA is TGCGCCAGCAGCCGCGACCTGGGGACTGAAGCTTTCTTT. This codes for CASSRDLGTEAFF.

The V call is TRBV7-2, the J call TRBJ2-7; 7 bases align to TRBD1. This CDR3 region has 13 residues. The V gene's germline CDR1 is SGHTA and CDR2 FQGNSA. J lost 3 bases, V lost 5 bases, and 4 bases had no gene match. CDR3 sequence: CASSPGQHYEQYF. CDR3 in DNA: TGTGCCAGCAGCCCGGGACAGCACTACGAGCAGTACTTC.

V and J are TRBV27 and TRBJ1-2, with 8 bases lining up with TRBD1. Germline trimming cut 5 bases from V and 8 bases from J; bases unmatched to any gene: 13. This CDR3 spans 15 amino acids. The germline CDR1 and CDR2 sequences are MNHEY and SMNVEV (reference sequence). Here the CDR3 reads CASSPSNGQGRGYTF. The CDR3 DNA reads TGTGCCAGCAGTCCCTCAAACGGACAGGGTCGCGGCTACACCTTC.

This chain uses TRBV18 with TRBJ2-1; 9 bases are shared with TRBD2. Trimming at V came to 4 bases and at J to 9 bases, leaving 13 bases not matched to a gene. This CDR3 contains 16 residues. Germline V lookup: CDR1 KGHSH, CDR2 LQKENI. The chain's CDR3 is CASSRDRAGGESEQFF. The CDR3 DNA reads as TGTGCCAGCTCACGGGACAGAGCGGGAGGCGAGAGTGAGCAGTTCTTC.

The rearrangement uses TRBV7-9 and TRBJ1-2; the match to TRBD1 covers 8 bases. V gave up 1 base and J gave up 5 bases; unmatched junction bases: 12. The CDR3 has 17 residues. The germline V gene encodes CDR1 SEHNR and CDR2 FQNEAQ (reference sequence). This chain's CDR3 is CASSLGLTGAFPYGYTF. The CDR3 bases are TGTGCCAGCAGCTTAGGTTTGACAGGGGCGTTCCCTTATGGCTACACCTTC.

The rearrangement links TRBV5-1 to TRBJ1-2; unclear D gene. Trimming shortened V by 0 bases and J by 2 bases, and 8 bases separated the two germline ends. The CDR3 extends over 14 amino acids. In germline, CDR1 is SGHRS, CDR2 YFSETQ. The CDR3 coding sequence is TGCGCCAGCAGCTTGGATACGGTCAACTATGGCTACACCTTC. As protein: CASSLDTVNYGYTF. The full variable domain, its missing parts supplied by reference TRBV5-1 and TRBJ1-2, is KAGVTQTPRYLIKTRGQQVTLSCSPISGHRSVSWYQQTPGQGLQFLFEYFSETQRNKGNFPGRFSGRQFSNSRSEMNVSTLELGDSALYLCASSLDTVNYGYTFGSGTRLTVV.